This T cell receptor (beta chain) comes out of a study of cytomegalovirus exposure and HLA in healthy donors. Overall study results and limits: TCR beta sequences numbering roughly 18,000 were associated with HLA alleles at 0.05 false discovery rate in a later analysis. Some V segments could not be told apart, so they were left out, TRBV6-2 and TRBV6-3 among them. In presence/absence analyses, roughly uniform sequencing depth across donors was assumed.

Primers: 60 Vbeta forward and 13 Jbeta reverse. Profiling relied on immunoSEQ multiplex PCR, and the TCRdb table lists in-frame clones only, not all of them. The sample has about 160,000 clones, around 79% seen once. The CDR3 has 17 residues. With 8 bases clipped from V and 0 bases from J, the junction kept 9 bases outside the gene matches. Details on this clone: Its antigen is unidentified.

Unrecorded immune exposure was likely among donors, who were nominally healthy when sampled. The receptor's source is a woman in her fifties or sixties in good health and CMV-seropositive. The chain has TRBV23-1 and TRBJ2-6, with 8 bases lining up with TRBD1. Being an ORF, TRBV23-1 has a function that is uncertain. Material for sequencing was PBMCs. The CDR3 sequence is CASGGQALYSGANVLTF. DNA for the CDR3: TGCGCCAGCGGGGGACAGGCCCTTTACTCTGGGGCCAACGTCCTGACTTTC.